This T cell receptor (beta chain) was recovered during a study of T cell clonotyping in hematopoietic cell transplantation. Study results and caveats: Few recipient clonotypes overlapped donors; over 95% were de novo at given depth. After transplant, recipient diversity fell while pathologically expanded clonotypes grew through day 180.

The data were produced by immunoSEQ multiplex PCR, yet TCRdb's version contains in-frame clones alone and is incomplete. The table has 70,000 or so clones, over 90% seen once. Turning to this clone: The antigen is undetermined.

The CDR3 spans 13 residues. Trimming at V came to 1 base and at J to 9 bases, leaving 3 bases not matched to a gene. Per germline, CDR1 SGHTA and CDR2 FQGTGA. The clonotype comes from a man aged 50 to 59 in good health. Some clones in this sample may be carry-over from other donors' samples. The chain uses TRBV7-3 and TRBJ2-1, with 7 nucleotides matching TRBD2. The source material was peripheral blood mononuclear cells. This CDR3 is CASSLRPSGEQFF. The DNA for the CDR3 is TGTGCCAGCAGCTTAAGGCCTAGCGGTGAGCAGTTCTTC.